This is a list of T cell receptor beta chains from one sample in a study of radiotherapy plus CTLA-4 blockade in lung cancer. Clones were read by immunoSEQ multiplex PCR, and TCRdb kept only the in-frame ones, dropping some. The sample consists of approximately 80,000 clones, less than 85% of them appearing once. The sequenced sample was peripheral blood, obtained from a patient treated with radiotherapy plus ipilimumab. The source is a human donor with non-small cell lung cancer who had stable disease on radiotherapy plus ipilimumab. Both conserved end residues are part of each CDR3. For some rows the clone size is stated as once, few or many, or as a class when expanded; others skip it.

.	TRBV5-1	TRBJ2-3	CASSLEIDTQYF
once	TRBV5-5	TRBJ2-7	CASSSPGQGYEQYF
.	TRBV19	TRBJ2-6	CATNRDRGSGANVLTF
.	TRBV7-2	TRBJ2-2	CASTTGGSGTGELFF
.	TRBV19	TRBJ2-1	CASSTGLDRASYNEQFF
.	TRBV27	TRBJ2-1	CASSFIGQFEQFF
few	TRBV6-1	TRBJ2-3	CASSGLAGGPDTQYF
.	TRBV28	TRBJ1-5	CATQSTRGNQPQHF
.	TRBV5-1	TRBJ2-2	CASSSEGNTGELFF
.	TRBV19	TRBJ2-2	CASSNRQGWTGELFF
.	TRBV28	TRBJ2-5	CASSLHSAPPKQYF
.	TRBV21-1	TRBJ1-2	CASSKEEGAYGYTF
.	TRBV10-3	TRBJ1-6	CAISEGTGKNSPLHF
.	TRBV19	TRBJ1-1	CATHPPGLSESAEAFF
.	TRBV6-5	TRBJ1-5	CASSSRTGRNQPQHF
.	TRBV27	TRBJ1-1	CASSLSRAGVTEAFF
.	TRBV9	TRBJ1-5	CASSVGQGNQPQHF
.	TRBV2	TRBJ2-4	CASRATGVKNIQYF
.	TRBV2	TRBJ1-2	CASTETGGSYGYTF
.	TRBV27	TRBJ2-2	CASNRGGTGELFF
.	TRBV19	TRBJ1-5	CASTQPGISNQPQHF
.	TRBV7-9	TRBJ1-1	CASSLGENTEAFF
once	TRBV18	TRBJ2-1	CASSPQFGANEQFF
few	TRBV6-5	TRBJ1-2	CASTRGGGIDGYTF
.	TRBV29-1	TRBJ1-2	CSVDWDSFNYGYTF
.	TRBV9	TRBJ2-1	CASSARGRGHNEQFF
.	TRBV27	TRBJ2-3	CASSLSGHPTQYF
.	TRBV5-1	TRBJ2-5	CASRRTGEDQETQYF
.	TRBV7-3	TRBJ1-1	CASSPGQGGPTEAFF
.	TRBV5-5	TRBJ2-3	CASSLHSSTDTQYF
.	TRBV6-4	TRBJ2-1	CASSDGTRGYNEQFF
.	TRBV6-1	TRBJ2-5	CASSEAVGLAGRRETQYF
few	TRBV9	TRBJ2-2	CASSVDYRSGGTLANTGELFF
.	TRBV6-6	TRBJ1-5	CASSYPQGPTNQPQHF
few	TRBV13	TRBJ2-7	CASSPRQELYYEQYF
.	TRBV27	TRBJ2-7	CASSSFSGSSYEQYF
.	TRBV6-6	TRBJ1-6	CASSRVFDSPLHF
.	TRBV6-1	TRBJ1-1	CASRWTVNTEAFF
.	TRBV5-4	TRBJ1-2	CASSHPNYGYTF
.	TRBV28	TRBJ2-1	CASDRAGYNEQFF
.	TRBV4-1	TRBJ2-5	CASSQGQGTQETQYF
once	TRBV6-6	TRBJ2-5	CASRLSTQETQYF
few	TRBV28	TRBJ1-3	CASSLGPADTIYF
.	TRBV7-2	TRBJ1-5	CASSLSGRREPQHF
.	TRBV18	TRBJ1-1	CASSPPMEGKAFF
.	TRBV6-1	TRBJ2-3	CASRRSTDTQYF
.	TRBV9	TRBJ1-1	CASSARTGARGEAFF
.	TRBV9	TRBJ1-1	CASSVFAGGNTEAFF
.	TRBV4-1	TRBJ1-2	CASSQAYGQGAYYGYTF
.	TRBV18	TRBJ1-1	CASSSANLNTEAFF
.	TRBV19	TRBJ1-5	CASILRQGGNQPQHF